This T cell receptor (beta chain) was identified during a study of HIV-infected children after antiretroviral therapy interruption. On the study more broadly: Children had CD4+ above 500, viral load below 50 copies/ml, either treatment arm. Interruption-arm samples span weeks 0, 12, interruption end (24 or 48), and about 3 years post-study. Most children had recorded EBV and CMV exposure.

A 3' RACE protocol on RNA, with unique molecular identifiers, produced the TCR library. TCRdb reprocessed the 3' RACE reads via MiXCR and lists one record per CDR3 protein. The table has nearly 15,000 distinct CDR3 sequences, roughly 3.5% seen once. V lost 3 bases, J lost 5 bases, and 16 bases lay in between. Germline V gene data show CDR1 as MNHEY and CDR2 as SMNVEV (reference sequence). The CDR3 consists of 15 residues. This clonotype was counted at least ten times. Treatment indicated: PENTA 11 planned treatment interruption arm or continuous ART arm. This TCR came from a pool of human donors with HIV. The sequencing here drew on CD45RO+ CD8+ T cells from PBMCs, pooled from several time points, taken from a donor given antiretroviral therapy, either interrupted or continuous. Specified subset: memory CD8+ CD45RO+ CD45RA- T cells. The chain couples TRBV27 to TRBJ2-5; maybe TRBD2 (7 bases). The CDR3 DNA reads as TGTGCCAGCAGTTTGGGAGGGGGGTATGGGGAGACCCAGTACTTC. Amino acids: CASSLGGGYGETQYF.